Shown below are 10 T cell receptor beta chains from a single sample sequenced in a study of T cell responses to AZD1222 COVID-19 vaccine. TCRdb keeps only in-frame clones here, not all; method: immunoSEQ multiplex PCR. The sample carries some 120,000 clones, 88% recorded once. Sequencing was performed on peripheral blood, taken on day 0 of AZD1222 vaccination. These receptor sequences come from an adult in good health.

The chain combines TRBV4-2 with TRBJ2-7; no reliable D call. The CDR3 length is 13 residues. Trimming took off 4 bases at V and 0 bases at J, with 7 bases between the two ends. Germline V gene lookup returns CDR1 LGHNA and CDR2 YNFKEQ. The DNA of the CDR3 is TGTGCCAGCAGCCCACCCCGCTCCTACGAGCAGTACTTC. It translates to CASSPPRSYEQYF.

In this sample, this clone turned up once. The CDR3 region is CSVNGQGMKNEKLFF. The CDR3 DNA follows: TGCAGCGTGAACGGACAGGGGATGAAAAATGAAAAACTGTTTTTT. The chain uses TRBV29-1 and TRBJ1-4; 9 bases align to TRBD1. CDR3 length: 15 residues. After removal of 6 bases from V and 5 bases from J, the junction contained 10 bases not matched to a gene. Germline-derived CDR1 and CDR2 are SQVTM and ANQGSEA.

This chain joins TRBV10-3 and TRBJ2-1, with D hard to call. Germline values: CDR1 ENHRY, CDR2 SYGVKD. This CDR3 spans 15 amino acids. The V end lost 3 bases, the J end lost 0 bases, and 9 bases lay between the germline ends. CDR3 nucleotides: TGTGCCATCAGTGATAGTATGGGCTCCTACAATGAGCAGTTCTTC. This translates into CAISDSMGSYNEQFF.

This clone was observed once. The V call is TRBV5-1, the J call TRBJ2-3, with D maybe TRBD1 (5 bases). Trimming left V 3 bases short and J 4 bases short, with 12 bases between. This CDR3 contains 14 residues. Germline CDR1 and CDR2: SGHRS and YFSETQ. The CDR3 protein is CASSSRQGADTQYF. CDR3 nucleotides: TGCGCCAGCAGCTCCCGGCAGGGTGCAGATACGCAGTATTTT. Full variable domain (missing parts from reference TRBV5-1 and TRBJ2-3): KAGVTQTPRYLIKTRGQQVTLSCSPISGHRSVSWYQQTPGQGLQFLFEYFSETQRNKGNFPGRFSGRQFSNSRSEMNVSTLELGDSALYLCASSSRQGADTQYFGPGTRLTVL.

The chain combines TRBV28 with TRBJ2-5; D is perhaps TRBD2 (6 bases). Germline assignment: CDR1 MDHEN and CDR2 SYDVKM. Trimming removed 7 bases at V and 0 bases at J, with 12 bases between. The CDR3 runs 14 residues. The CDR3 DNA is TGTGCCAGCAATAGCCGGGAGAACCAAGAGACCCAGTACTTC. Translating it yields CASNSRENQETQYF. The whole variable domain, remainder taken from reference TRBV28 and TRBJ2-5, is DVKVTQSSRYLVKRTGEKVFLECVQDMDHENMFWYRQDPGLGLRLIYFSYDVKMKEKGDIPEGYSVSREKKERFSLILESASTNQTSMYLCASNSRENQETQYFGPGTRLLVL.

As DNA, the CDR3 is TGTGCCAGCAGGCCAACGATCCCTACCTACGAGCAGTACTTC. Translation gives CASRPTIPTYEQYF. The chain is built from TRBV28 and TRBJ2-7; D is ambiguous. Germline lookup yields CDR1 MDHEN and CDR2 SYDVKM. Trimming took off 6 bases at V and 2 bases at J, with 14 bases between the two ends. The CDR3 runs 14 residues.

This chain links TRBV9 with TRBJ1-3; no reliable D call. Germline V gives CDR1 SGDLS, CDR2 YYNGEE. The CDR3 length is 18 residues. V was pared by 0 bases and J by 0 bases, with 16 bases between. The CDR3 protein is CASSVGFRGGLSGNTIYF. In DNA, the CDR3 is TGTGCCAGCAGCGTAGGTTTTCGTGGCGGGCTCTCTGGAAACACCATATATTTT.

The rearrangement uses TRBV19 and TRBJ1-5, with no clear D. With 4 bases removed from V and 11 bases from J, the gap between germline ends came to 9 bases. Per the germline V gene, CDR1 is LNHDA and CDR2 is SQIVND (reference sequence). The CDR3 totals 11 residues. CDR3 DNA: TGTGCCAGTAGTAATCTGATGACCCAGCATTTT. Encoded protein: CASSNLMTQHF. Drawing the rest from reference TRBV19 and TRBJ1-5, the complete variable domain is DGGITQSPKYLFRKEGQNVTLSCEQNLNHDAMYWYRQDPGQGLRLIYYSQIVNDFQKGDIAEGYSVSREKKESFPLTVTSAQKNPTAFYLCASSNLMTQHFGDGTRLSIL.

The table lists this clone with a few counts. V and J are TRBV28 and TRBJ1-1; D is unresolved. This CDR3 region has 13 residues. From germline, CDR1 is MDHEN and CDR2 SYDVKM. V dropped 4 bases and J dropped 5 bases, with 11 bases sitting between them. CDR3 amino acids: CASSSGMRTEAFF. The CDR3 nucleotides are TGTGCCAGCAGTTCGGGCATGAGGACTGAAGCTTTCTTT.

V usage is TRBV27 and J usage is TRBJ2-1; D possibly corresponds to TRBD2 (6 bases). CDR1 MNHEY and CDR2 SMNVEV come from the germline V gene (reference sequence). CDR3 length: 16 residues. Trimming removed 10 bases at V and 0 bases at J, with 19 bases between. The CDR3 DNA follows: TGTGCCACCGCCCGGCCCGCGGGACTCTCCTACAATGAGCAGTTCTTC. Its protein is CATARPAGLSYNEQFF.